The 27 T cell receptor beta chains reported below all come from one sample, sequenced in a study of T cells after yellow fever vaccination. Using its own MiXCR run on the 5' RACE reads, TCRdb lists one record per CDR3 protein. The repertoire includes a few hundred thousand distinct CDR3 sequences, approximately 3.9% of them detected once, and 23% sits in the top ten. This sample comprised PBMCs, obtained on the day of the yellow fever booster vaccination. The receptors originated from a man between 18 and 29 years old who received the YFV17D yellow fever vaccine.

This clonotype was recorded many times. J is TRBJ1-1 and V is TRBV5-5, with no clear D. The CDR3 consists of 12 residues. Trimming stripped 4 bases from V and 5 bases from J, with 9 bases between. Germline values: CDR1 SGHKS, CDR2 YYEKEE (reference sequence). CDR3 sequence (DNA): TGTGCCAGCAGCCGGGTCGAAACTGAAGCTTTCTTT. Translation: CASSRVETEAFF.

The chain uses TRBV6-5 and TRBJ1-4, with D possibly TRBD1 on 6 matching bases. Germline assignment: CDR1 MNHEY and CDR2 SVGAGI. This CDR3 has 16 residues. V was clipped by 0 bases and J by 5 bases, with 13 bases between them. CDR3 coding DNA: TGTGCCAGCAGTTACTCGATGGGGGCGATGAATGAAAAACTGTTTTTT. Protein product: CASSYSMGAMNEKLFF.

The V gene is TRBV5-1, the J gene TRBJ2-5, with D unclear. This CDR3 region has 14 residues. V lost 0 bases and J lost 3, with 9 bases in between. Germline loops: CDR1 SGHRS, CDR2 YFSETQ. Here the CDR3 reads CASSLVPAEETQYF. CDR3 DNA: TGCGCCAGCAGCTTGGTCCCCGCAGAAGAGACCCAGTACTTC.

This clonotype was seen repeatedly, ten times or more. The chain carries TRBV10-3 and TRBJ1-2; maybe TRBD1 (5 bases). The V end was cut by 6 bases, the J end by 5 bases, with 19 bases between. The germline CDR1 and CDR2 sequences are ENHRY and SYGVKD. The CDR3 contains 15 residues. This chain's CDR3 is CAIRDTPATFYGYTF. The CDR3 DNA is TGTGCCATCAGGGACACCCCGGCGACTTTTTATGGCTACACCTTC.

The V gene is TRBV9, the J gene TRBJ1-2; 8 positions agree with TRBD1. CDR3 length: 16 residues. With 4 bases clipped from V and 8 bases from J, the junction kept 16 bases outside the gene matches. Germline assignment: CDR1 SGDLS and CDR2 YYNGEE. The DNA of the CDR3 is TGTGCCAGCAGCCTCCCCCCGGACAGGGATCGAGCGGGCTACACCTTC. Protein sequence: CASSLPPDRDRAGYTF. The variable domain in full, with the rest retrieved from reference TRBV9 and TRBJ1-2, is DSGVTQTPKHLITATGQRVTLRCSPRSGDLSVYWYQQSLDQGLQFLIQYYNGEERAKGNILERFSAQQFPDLHSELNLSSLELGDSALYFCASSLPPDRDRAGYTFGSGTRLTVV.

V usage is TRBV12-3 or TRBV12-4 and J usage is TRBJ2-4; 7 nucleotides agree with TRBD1. The CDR3 covers 13 residues. Germline trimming cut 4 bases from V and 7 bases from J; bases unmatched to any gene: 4. CDR3 in DNA: TGTGCCAGCAGTTCCGGGACAGATAACATTCAGTACTTC. It codes for CASSSGTDNIQYF.

V is TRBV5-1 and J is TRBJ2-2, with D unclear. This CDR3 has 15 amino acids. The ends were cut back, 4 bases at V and 5 bases at J, with 15 bases in the middle. Germline V gives CDR1 SGHRS, CDR2 YFSETQ. CDR3 DNA: TGCGCCAGCAGCATGGCAGGCGGAAAGACCGGGGAGCTGTTTTTT. Its protein product is CASSMAGGKTGELFF.

This clonotype was observed at least ten times. The rearrangement links TRBV5-1 to TRBJ2-7; D might be TRBD1 (6 bases). The germline V gene has CDR1 SGHRS and CDR2 YFSETQ. This CDR3 is 13 amino acids long. Trimming shortened V by 0 bases and J by 5 bases, and 9 bases separated the two germline ends. Here the CDR3 DNA reads TGCGCCAGCAGCTTGGCCAAGGGGGACGAGCAGTACGTC. This codes for CASSLAKGDEQYV.

At least ten counts were recorded for this clonotype. The chain is built from TRBV30 and TRBJ2-5; 8 bases fit TRBD2. The CDR3 contains 13 residues. Per germline, CDR1 GTSNPN and CDR2 SVGIG (reference sequence). The V and J ends lost 1 base and 3 bases, in that order; junction bases with no gene match: 1. For the CDR3, the DNA is TGTGCCTGGAGTGGGGGACTAGAAGAGACCCAGTACTTC. It encodes CAWSGGLEETQYF.

This sequence joins TRBV7-2 and TRBJ2-7; 7 nucleotides align to TRBD1. The germline V gene encodes CDR1 SGHTA and CDR2 FQGNSA. This CDR3 has 13 amino acids. The CDR3: CAPPTNTGAEQYF. CDR3 coding DNA: TGTGCTCCGCCCACCAATACAGGGGCCGAGCAGTACTTC.

The rearrangement uses TRBV4-3 and TRBJ2-3, with a weak D call TRBD2 (7 bases). The CDR3 covers 15 residues. V was cut by 0 bases and J by 4 bases, with 11 bases left in between. From germline, CDR1 is LGHNA and CDR2 YSLEER. As DNA, the CDR3 is TGCGCCAGCAGCCAAGATCGGGGGGCCCCAGATACGCAGTATTTT. Translating gives CASSQDRGAPDTQYF.

CDR3 sequence: CSARDSLTIGTAQETQYF. In DNA, the CDR3 is TGCAGTGCTAGAGATTCCCTCACCATTGGGACAGCTCAAGAGACCCAGTACTTC. The chain uses TRBV20-1 and TRBJ2-5, with 7 bases fitting TRBD1. V dropped 0 bases and J dropped 2; count of bases not matched to a gene: 15. The CDR3 contains 18 residues. Germline CDR1 reads DFQATT; CDR2 reads SNEGSKA (reference sequence).

This clonotype was detected many times. This rearrangement joins TRBV7-9 to TRBJ2-5, with 9 positions matching TRBD2. This CDR3 is built from 13 residues. Germline-derived CDR1 and CDR2 are SEHNR and FQNEAQ (reference sequence). The trim removed 7 bases at V and 6 bases at J, leaving 6 bases unmatched. The CDR3 DNA reads TGTGCCAGCACCCTAGCGGGGATTCAGACCCAGTACTTC. Its translation is CASTLAGIQTQYF.

This clonotype has ten or more counts. The genes are TRBV5-6 and TRBJ2-7; the D gene is possibly TRBD1 (5 bases). V lost 5 bases, J lost 4 bases, and 13 bases lay in between. CDR1 is SGHDT, CDR2 YYEEEE, per germline. The CDR3 spans 13 residues. The CDR3 sequence is CASSDGRTYEQYV. The DNA of the CDR3 is TGTGCCAGCAGTGACGGACGGACATACGAGCAGTACGTC.

There are many counts of this clonotype. The chain couples TRBV20-1 to TRBJ2-1, with TRBD2 as a possible D gene (5 bases). Germline assignment: CDR1 DFQATT and CDR2 SNEGSKA (reference sequence). This CDR3 is 14 amino acids long. V was shortened by 5 bases and J by 7 bases, with 18 bases between the two germline ends. The CDR3 reads CSAHPEPGNNEQFF. CDR3 coding DNA: TGCAGTGCTCATCCGGAACCGGGGAATAATGAGCAGTTCTTC.

This clonotype has more than one count but fewer than ten. The chain recombines TRBV24-1 with TRBJ2-3; D is possibly TRBD2 (5 bases). The V and J ends lost 4 bases and 8 bases respectively, with 18 bases between them. Germline CDR1 reads KGHDR; CDR2 reads SFDVKD. The CDR3 loop spans 15 amino acids. The CDR3 spells CATSEADPNRATQYF. CDR3 bases: TGTGCCACCAGTGAAGCGGACCCGAATCGAGCTACGCAGTATTTT.

This clonotype occurred many times. This chain links TRBV5-1 with TRBJ2-3, with TRBD2 matching over 8 bases. Germline-derived CDR1 and CDR2 are SGHRS and YFSETQ. The CDR3 runs 15 residues. Unmatched junction bases numbered 9, after V lost 4 bases and J lost 5 bases. The CDR3 DNA is TGCGCCAGCAGCACCCCGGGGGGGCTCGTAGATACGCAGTATTTT. Its protein is CASSTPGGLVDTQYF.

The table lists this clonotype with many counts. The rearrangement uses TRBV7-2 and TRBJ2-7; 8 bases agree with TRBD1. V lost 6 bases, J lost 0 bases, and 7 bases stayed unmatched. Germline-derived CDR1 and CDR2 are SGHTA and FQGNSA. The CDR3 is made up of 15 amino acids. The DNA for the CDR3 is TGTGCCAGCAGTCAACAGGGGGGAGGCTCCTACGAGCAGTACTTC. Amino acids: CASSQQGGGSYEQYF.

The J gene is TRBJ2-5, the V gene TRBV28; 7 nucleotides match TRBD1. The germline V gene encodes CDR1 MDHEN and CDR2 SYDVKM. The CDR3 is made up of 15 amino acids. The trim removed 6 bases at V and 2 bases at J, leaving 9 bases unmatched. CDR3 nucleotides: TGTGCCAGCAGAATTCCGGGACAGACTCAAGAGACCCAGTACTTC. It encodes CASRIPGQTQETQYF.

The chain combines TRBV18 with TRBJ2-7, with 7 bases identical to TRBD1. V dropped 6 bases and J dropped 4; count of bases not matched to a gene: 6. Per the germline V gene, CDR1 is KGHSH and CDR2 is LQKENI. This CDR3 comprises 13 residues. In nucleotides, the CDR3 is TGTGCCAGCTCGGACAGGAGCCTGTACGAGCAGTACGTC. Translated: CASSDRSLYEQYV.

This chain joins TRBV28 and TRBJ2-5; TRBD2 aligns across 7 bases. After removal of 3 bases from V and 1 base from J, the junction contained 5 bases not matched to a gene. Germline assignment: CDR1 MDHEN and CDR2 SYDVKM. The CDR3 has 15 residues. CDR3 in DNA: TGTGCCAGCAGTTTTGGCGGGAGAGTCCAAGAGACCCAGTACTTC. Its translation: CASSFGGRVQETQYF.

This clonotype was seen at least ten times. This chain links TRBV12-3 or TRBV12-4 with TRBJ2-1; D tentatively fits TRBD1 or TRBD2 (5 bases each). V lost 6 bases and J lost 7, with 10 bases in between. The CDR3 is made up of 12 amino acids. CDR3 nucleotide sequence: TGTGCCAGCAGGGGAGACAGTAATGAGCAGTTCTTC. It is translated as CASRGDSNEQFF.

This clonotype was detected ten times or more. The rearrangement links TRBV12-3 or TRBV12-4 to TRBJ2-3, with D perhaps matching TRBD2 (5 bases). The CDR3 totals 14 residues. With 4 bases removed from V and 3 bases from J, the gap between germline ends came to 11 bases. The CDR3 reads CASSSSGETDTQYF. The CDR3 bases are TGTGCCAGCAGTTCCAGTGGGGAGACAGATACGCAGTATTTT.

This clonotype was picked up many times. The chain employs TRBV7-2 and TRBJ2-5; D gene uncertain. The CDR3 has 14 residues. Trimming took 1 base from V and 4 from J, leaving 10 bases between them. CDR1 and CDR2 (germline): SGHTA, FQGNSA. CDR3 bases: TGTGCCAGCAGCTTAGGACGCGGCCGAGAGACCCAGTACTTC. Its translation: CASSLGRGRETQYF.

This clonotype was seen at least ten times. The chain is built from TRBV10-3 and TRBJ2-1; the match to TRBD2 covers 7 bases. This CDR3 has 16 amino acids. With V trimmed by 10 bases and J by 3 bases, 15 bases remained unmatched. The germline gives CDR1 ENHRY, CDR2 SYGVKD. The CDR3 spells CATQVGERGLYNEQFF. The CDR3 nucleotides read TGTGCCACCCAGGTAGGGGAGCGGGGACTCTACAATGAGCAGTTCTTC.

Many counts were recorded for this clonotype. The chain combines TRBV4-3 with TRBJ2-7; no clear D gene. The germline V gene encodes CDR1 LGHNA and CDR2 YSLEER. V was trimmed by 1 base and J by 2 bases, leaving 12 bases between them. There are 15 residues in the CDR3. The CDR3 coding sequence is TGCGCCAGCAGCCAAGTTTGGGGTACGCCCTACGAGCAGTACTTC. This codes for CASSQVWGTPYEQYF.

In the case of this clonotype: A read error is possible here, since a much larger clone lies one base away. The chain uses TRBV25-1 and TRBJ2-1, with 10 bases lining up with TRBD2. Germline CDR1 and CDR2: MGHDK and SYGVNS. Unmatched junction bases numbered 10, after V lost 11 bases and J lost 6 bases. The CDR3 is made up of 14 amino acids. The CDR3 loop reads CASLGLAGANEQFF. The CDR3 region has the DNA TGTGCCTCTCTGGGCCTAGCGGGGGCCAATGAGCAGTTCTTC.